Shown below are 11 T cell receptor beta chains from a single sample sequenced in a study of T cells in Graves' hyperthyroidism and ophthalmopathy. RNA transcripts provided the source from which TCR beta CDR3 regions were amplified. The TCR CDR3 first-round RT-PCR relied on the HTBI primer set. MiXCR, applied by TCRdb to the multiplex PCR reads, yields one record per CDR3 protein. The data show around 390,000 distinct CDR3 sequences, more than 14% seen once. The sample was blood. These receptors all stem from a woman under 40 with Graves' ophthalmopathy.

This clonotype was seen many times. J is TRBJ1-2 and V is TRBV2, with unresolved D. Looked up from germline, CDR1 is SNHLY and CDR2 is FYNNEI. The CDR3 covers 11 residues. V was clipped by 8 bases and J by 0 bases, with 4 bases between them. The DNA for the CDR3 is TGTGCCAGCCTTGCTAACTATGGCTACACCTTC. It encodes CASLANYGYTF. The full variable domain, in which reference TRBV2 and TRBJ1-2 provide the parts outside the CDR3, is EPEVTQTPSHQVTQMGQEVILRCVPISNHLYFYWYRQILGQKVEFLVSFYNNEISEKSEIFDDQFSVERPDGSNFTLKIRSTKLEDSAMYFCASLANYGYTFGSGTRLTVV.

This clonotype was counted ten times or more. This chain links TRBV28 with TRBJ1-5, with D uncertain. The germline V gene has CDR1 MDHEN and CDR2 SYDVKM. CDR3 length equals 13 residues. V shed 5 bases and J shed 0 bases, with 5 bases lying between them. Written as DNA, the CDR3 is TGTGCCAGCAGTGCATATAGCAATCAGCCCCAGCATTTT. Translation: CASSAYSNQPQHF.

CDR3 residues: CASTSSPGGAYNEQFF. The CDR3 bases are TGTGCCAGCACCTCGTCCCCAGGGGGCGCCTACAATGAGCAGTTCTTC. V is TRBV6-2 or TRBV6-3 and J is TRBJ2-1; 8 bases align to TRBD1. CDR1 and CDR2 from the germline V gene are MNHEY and SVGEGT. The CDR3 spans 16 residues. V trimming: 7 bases; J trimming: 2 bases; junction bases outside the gene matches: 10.

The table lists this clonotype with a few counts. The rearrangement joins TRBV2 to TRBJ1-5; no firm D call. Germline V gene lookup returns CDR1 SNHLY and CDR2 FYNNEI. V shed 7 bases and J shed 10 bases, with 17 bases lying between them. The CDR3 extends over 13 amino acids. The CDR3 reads CASNTLGVLPQHF. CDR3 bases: TGTGCCAGCAACACACTCGGTGTTCTCCCCCAGCATTTT.

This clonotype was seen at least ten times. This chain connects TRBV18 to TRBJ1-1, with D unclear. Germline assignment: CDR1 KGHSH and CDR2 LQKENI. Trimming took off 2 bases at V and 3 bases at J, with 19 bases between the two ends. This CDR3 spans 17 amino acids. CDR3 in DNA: TGTGCCAGCTCACCAGTAAGGCGGCGCATACTTGACACTGAAGCTTTCTTT. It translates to CASSPVRRRILDTEAFF.

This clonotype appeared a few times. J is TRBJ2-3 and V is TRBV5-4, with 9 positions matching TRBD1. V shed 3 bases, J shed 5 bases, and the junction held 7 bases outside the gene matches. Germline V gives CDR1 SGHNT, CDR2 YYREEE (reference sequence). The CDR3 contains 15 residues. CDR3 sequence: CASSSSGTGIDTQYF. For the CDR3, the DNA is TGTGCCAGCAGCTCATCCGGGACAGGGATAGATACGCAGTATTTT.

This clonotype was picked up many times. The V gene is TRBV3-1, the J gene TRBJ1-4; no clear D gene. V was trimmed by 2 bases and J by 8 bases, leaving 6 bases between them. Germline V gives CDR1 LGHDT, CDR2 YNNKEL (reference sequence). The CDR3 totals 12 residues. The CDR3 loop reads CASSQMKEKLFF. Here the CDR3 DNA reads TGTGCCAGCAGCCAAATGAAAGAAAAACTGTTTTTT.

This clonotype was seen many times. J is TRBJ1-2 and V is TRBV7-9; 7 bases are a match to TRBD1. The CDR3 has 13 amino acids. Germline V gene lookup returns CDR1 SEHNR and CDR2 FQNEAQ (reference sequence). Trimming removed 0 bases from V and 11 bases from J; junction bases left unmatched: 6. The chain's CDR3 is CASSLAGQEVYTF. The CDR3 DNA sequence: TGTGCCAGCAGCTTAGCTGGACAGGAGGTATACACCTTC. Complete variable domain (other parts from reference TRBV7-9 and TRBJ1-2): DTGVSQNPRHKITKRGQNVTFRCDPISEHNRLYWYRQTLGQGPEFLTYFQNEAQLEKSRLLSDRFSAERPKGSFSTLEIQRTEQGDSAMYLCASSLAGQEVYTFGSGTRLTVV.

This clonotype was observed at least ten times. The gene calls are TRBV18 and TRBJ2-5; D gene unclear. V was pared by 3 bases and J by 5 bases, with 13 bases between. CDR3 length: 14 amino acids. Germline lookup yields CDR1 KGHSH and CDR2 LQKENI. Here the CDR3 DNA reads TGTGCCAGCTCACCCCTAGGCGAACGGGAGACCCAGTACTTC. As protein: CASSPLGERETQYF.

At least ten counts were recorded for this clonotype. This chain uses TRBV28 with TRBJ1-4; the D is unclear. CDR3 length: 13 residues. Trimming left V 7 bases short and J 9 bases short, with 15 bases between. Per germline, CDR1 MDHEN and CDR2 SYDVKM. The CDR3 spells CASTLGGEKKLFF. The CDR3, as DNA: TGTGCCAGCACCTTAGGTGGGGAGAAAAAACTGTTTTTT.

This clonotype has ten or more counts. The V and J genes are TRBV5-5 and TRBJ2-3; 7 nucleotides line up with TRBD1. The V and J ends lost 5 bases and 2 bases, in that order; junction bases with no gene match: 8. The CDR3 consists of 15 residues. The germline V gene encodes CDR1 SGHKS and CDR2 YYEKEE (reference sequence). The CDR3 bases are TGTGCCAGCAGACTTACAGGGGCCTACACAGATACGCAGTATTTT. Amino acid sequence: CASRLTGAYTDTQYF.